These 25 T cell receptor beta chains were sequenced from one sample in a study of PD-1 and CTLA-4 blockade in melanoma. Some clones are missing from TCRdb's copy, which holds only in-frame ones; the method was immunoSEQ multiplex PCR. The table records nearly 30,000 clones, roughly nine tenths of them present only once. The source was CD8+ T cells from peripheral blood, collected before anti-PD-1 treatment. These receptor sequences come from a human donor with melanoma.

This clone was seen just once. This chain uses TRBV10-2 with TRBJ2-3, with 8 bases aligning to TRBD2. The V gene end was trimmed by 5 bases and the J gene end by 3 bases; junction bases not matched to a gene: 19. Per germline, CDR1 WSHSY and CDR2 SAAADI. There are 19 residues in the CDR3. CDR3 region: CASSTLHGGGSIRTDTQYF. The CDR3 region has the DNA TGCGCCAGCAGTACCCTGCACGGGGGGGGCTCGATTCGGACAGATACGCAGTATTTT.

Here the CDR3 DNA reads TGTGCCAGCAGCCTAGGGCAGGGGTCAACCCACGAGCAGTACTTC. This gives the protein CASSLGQGSTHEQYF. The chain has TRBV7-9 and TRBJ2-7; TRBD1 is a possible D gene (6 bases). The CDR3 contains 15 residues. V dropped 5 bases and J dropped 5 bases, with 19 bases sitting between them. Germline loops: CDR1 SEHNR, CDR2 FQNEAQ (reference sequence).

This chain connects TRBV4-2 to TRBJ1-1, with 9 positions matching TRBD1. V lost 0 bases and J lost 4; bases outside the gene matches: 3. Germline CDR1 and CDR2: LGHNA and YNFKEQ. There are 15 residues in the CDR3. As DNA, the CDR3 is TGTGCCAGCAGCCAAGAGAGGACAGGGGTCACTGAAGCTTTCTTT. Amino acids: CASSQERTGVTEAFF.

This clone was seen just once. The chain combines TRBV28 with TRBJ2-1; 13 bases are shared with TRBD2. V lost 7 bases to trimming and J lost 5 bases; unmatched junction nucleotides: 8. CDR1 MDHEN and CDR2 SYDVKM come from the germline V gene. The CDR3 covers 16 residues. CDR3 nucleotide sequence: TGTGCCAGCACCGGACTAGCGGGAGTAGGGGACAATGAGCAGTTCTTC. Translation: CASTGLAGVGDNEQFF.

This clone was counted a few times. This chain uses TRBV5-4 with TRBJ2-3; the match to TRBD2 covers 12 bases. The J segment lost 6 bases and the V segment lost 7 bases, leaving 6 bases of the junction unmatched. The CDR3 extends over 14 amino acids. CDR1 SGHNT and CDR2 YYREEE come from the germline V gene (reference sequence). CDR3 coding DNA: TGTGCCAGCTCAGGACTAGCGGGACCCGATACGCAGTATTTT. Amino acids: CASSGLAGPDTQYF.

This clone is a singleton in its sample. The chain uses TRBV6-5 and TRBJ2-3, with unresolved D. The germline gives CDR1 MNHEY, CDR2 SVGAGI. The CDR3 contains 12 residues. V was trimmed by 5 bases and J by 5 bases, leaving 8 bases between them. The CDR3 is CASSPLRDTQYF. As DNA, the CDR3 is TGTGCCAGCAGTCCCTTGAGAGATACGCAGTATTTT.

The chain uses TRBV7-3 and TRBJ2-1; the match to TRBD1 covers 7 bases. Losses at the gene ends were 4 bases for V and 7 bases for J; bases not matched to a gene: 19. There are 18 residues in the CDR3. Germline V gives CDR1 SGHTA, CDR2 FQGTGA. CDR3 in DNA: TGTGCCAGCAGCTCCCCCACCGGGACAGCGAATCTTGGGAATGAGCAGTTCTTC. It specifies CASSSPTGTANLGNEQFF.

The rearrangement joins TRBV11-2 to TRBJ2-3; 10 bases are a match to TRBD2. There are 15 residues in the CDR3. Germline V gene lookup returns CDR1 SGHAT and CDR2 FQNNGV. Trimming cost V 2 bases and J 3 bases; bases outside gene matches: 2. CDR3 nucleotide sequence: TGTGCCAGCAGCTTACTAGCGGGGGATACAGATACGCAGTATTTT. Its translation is CASSLLAGDTDTQYF. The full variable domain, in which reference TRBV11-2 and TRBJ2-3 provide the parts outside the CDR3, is EAGVAQSPRYKIIEKRQSVAFWCNPISGHATLYWYQQILGQGPKLLIQFQNNGVVDDSQLPKDRFSAERLKGVDSTLKIQPAKLEDSAVYLCASSLLAGDTDTQYFGPGTRLTVL.

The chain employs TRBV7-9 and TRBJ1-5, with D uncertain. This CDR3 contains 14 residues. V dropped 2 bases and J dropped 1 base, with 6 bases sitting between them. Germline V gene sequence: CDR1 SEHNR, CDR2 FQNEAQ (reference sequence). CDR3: CASSLPGSNQPQHF. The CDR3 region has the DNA TGTGCCAGCAGCTTACCAGGAAGCAATCAGCCCCAGCATTTT.

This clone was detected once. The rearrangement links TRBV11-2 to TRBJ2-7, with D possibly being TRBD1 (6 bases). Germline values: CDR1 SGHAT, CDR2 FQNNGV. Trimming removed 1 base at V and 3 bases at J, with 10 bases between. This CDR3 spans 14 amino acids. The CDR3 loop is CASSLVQGYYEQYF. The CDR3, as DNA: TGTGCCAGCAGCTTAGTACAGGGATACTACGAGCAGTACTTC.

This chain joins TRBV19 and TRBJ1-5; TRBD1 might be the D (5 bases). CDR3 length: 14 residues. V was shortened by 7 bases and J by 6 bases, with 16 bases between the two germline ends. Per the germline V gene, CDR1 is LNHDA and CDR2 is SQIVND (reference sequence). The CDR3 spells CASNRGTAGQPQHF. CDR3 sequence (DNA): TGTGCCAGTAATCGAGGGACGGCTGGTCAGCCCCAGCATTTT.

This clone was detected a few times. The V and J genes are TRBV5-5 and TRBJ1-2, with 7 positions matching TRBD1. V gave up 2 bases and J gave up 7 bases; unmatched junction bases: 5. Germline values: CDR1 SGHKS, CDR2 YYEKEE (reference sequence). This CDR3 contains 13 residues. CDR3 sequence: CASSFDRAGGYTF. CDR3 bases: TGTGCCAGCAGCTTCGACAGGGCAGGTGGCTACACCTTC.

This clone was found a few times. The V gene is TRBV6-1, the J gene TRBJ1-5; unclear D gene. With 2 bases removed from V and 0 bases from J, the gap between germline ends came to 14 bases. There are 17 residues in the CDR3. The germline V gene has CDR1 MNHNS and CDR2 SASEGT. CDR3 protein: CASSEPLVGNSNQPQHF. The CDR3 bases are TGTGCCAGCAGTGAACCCTTGGTTGGTAATAGCAATCAGCCCCAGCATTTT.

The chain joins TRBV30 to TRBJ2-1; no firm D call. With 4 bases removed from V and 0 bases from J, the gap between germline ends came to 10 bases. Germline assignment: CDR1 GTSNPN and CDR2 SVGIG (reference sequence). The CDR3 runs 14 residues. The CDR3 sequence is CAWIGWGSYNEQFF. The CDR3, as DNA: TGTGCCTGGATCGGGTGGGGCTCCTACAATGAGCAGTTCTTC.

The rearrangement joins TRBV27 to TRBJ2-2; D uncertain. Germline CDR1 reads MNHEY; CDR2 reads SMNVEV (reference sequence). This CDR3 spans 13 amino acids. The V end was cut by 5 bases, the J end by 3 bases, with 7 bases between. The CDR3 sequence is CASSRMDTGELFF. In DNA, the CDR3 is TGTGCCAGCAGTCGGATGGACACCGGGGAGCTGTTTTTT.

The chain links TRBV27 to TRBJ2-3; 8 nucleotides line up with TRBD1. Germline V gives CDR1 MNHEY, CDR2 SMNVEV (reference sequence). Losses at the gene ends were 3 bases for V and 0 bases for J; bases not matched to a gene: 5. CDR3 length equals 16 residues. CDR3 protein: CASSFGTGLSTDTQYF. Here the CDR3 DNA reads TGTGCCAGCAGTTTTGGGACAGGACTTAGCACAGATACGCAGTATTTT.

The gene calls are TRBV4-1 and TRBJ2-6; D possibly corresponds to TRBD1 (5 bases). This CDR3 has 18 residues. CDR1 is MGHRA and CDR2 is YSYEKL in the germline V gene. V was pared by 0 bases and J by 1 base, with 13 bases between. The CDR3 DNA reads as TGCGCCAGCAGCCAAGACGCAGGGCTAAAGTCTGGGGCCAACGTCCTGACTTTC. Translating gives CASSQDAGLKSGANVLTF.

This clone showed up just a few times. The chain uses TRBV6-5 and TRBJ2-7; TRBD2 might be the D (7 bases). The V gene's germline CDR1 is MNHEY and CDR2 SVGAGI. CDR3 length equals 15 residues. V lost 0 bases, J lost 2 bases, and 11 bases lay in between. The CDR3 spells CASSYSGGDTYEQYF. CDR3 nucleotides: TGTGCCAGCAGTTACTCAGGGGGGGATACCTACGAGCAGTACTTC.

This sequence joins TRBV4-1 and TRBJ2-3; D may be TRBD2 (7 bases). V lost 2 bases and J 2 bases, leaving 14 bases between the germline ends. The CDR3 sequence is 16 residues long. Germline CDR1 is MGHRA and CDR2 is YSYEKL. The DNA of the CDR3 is TGCGCCAGCAGCCAAATGGAGGGGGGGAACACAGATACGCAGTATTTT. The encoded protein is CASSQMEGGNTDTQYF.

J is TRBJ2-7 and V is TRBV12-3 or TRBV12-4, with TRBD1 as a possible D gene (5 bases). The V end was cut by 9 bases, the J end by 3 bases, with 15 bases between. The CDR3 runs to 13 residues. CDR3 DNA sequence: TGTGCCAGTCAAGGGGCCCTCGACTACGAGCAGTACTTC. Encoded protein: CASQGALDYEQYF.

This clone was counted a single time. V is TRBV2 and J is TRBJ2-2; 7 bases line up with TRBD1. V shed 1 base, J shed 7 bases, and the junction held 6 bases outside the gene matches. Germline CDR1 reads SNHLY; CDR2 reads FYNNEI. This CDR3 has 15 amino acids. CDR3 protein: CASSEGQGRDGELFF. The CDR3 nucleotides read TGTGCCAGCAGTGAAGGACAGGGTCGGGACGGGGAGCTGTTTTTT. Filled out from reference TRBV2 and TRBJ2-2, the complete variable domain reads EPEVTQTPSHQVTQMGQEVILRCVPISNHLYFYWYRQILGQKVEFLVSFYNNEISEKSEIFDDQFSVERPDGSNFTLKIRSTKLEDSAMYFCASSEGQGRDGELFFGEGSRLTVL.

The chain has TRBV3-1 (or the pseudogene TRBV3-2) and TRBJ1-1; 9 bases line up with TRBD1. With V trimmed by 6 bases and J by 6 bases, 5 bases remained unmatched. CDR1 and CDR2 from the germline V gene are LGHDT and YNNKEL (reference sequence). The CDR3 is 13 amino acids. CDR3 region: CASSLQGAAEAFF. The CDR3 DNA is TGTGCCAGCAGTCTACAGGGGGCGGCTGAAGCTTTCTTT.

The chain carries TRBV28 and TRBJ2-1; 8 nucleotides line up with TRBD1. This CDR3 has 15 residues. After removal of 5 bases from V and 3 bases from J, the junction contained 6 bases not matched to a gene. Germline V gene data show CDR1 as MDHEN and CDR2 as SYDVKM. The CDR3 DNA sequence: TGTGCCAGCAGTACAACAGGGGGGAACTACAATGAGCAGTTCTTC. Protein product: CASSTTGGNYNEQFF.

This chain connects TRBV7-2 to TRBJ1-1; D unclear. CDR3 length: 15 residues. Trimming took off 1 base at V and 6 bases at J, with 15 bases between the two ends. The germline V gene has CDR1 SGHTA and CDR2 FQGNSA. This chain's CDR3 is CASSLGPGFFPEAFF. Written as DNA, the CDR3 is TGTGCCAGCAGCTTAGGCCCGGGATTTTTCCCTGAAGCTTTCTTT.

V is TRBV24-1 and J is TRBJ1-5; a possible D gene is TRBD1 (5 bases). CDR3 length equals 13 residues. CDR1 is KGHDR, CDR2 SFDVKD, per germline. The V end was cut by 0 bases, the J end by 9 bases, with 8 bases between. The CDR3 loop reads CATSDLGGSPQHF. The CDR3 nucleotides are TGTGCCACCAGTGATTTGGGGGGGTCGCCCCAGCATTTT.